Listed below are T cell receptor beta chains from one sample, sequenced in a study of blood T cell repertoires in COVID-19. The data were produced by immunoSEQ multiplex PCR, yet TCRdb's version contains in-frame clones alone and is incomplete. The table has around 170,000 clones, 80% to 85% seen once. Material: peripheral blood. The receptors originated from a woman aged 40 to 55 with acute or convalescent COVID-19. Each CDR3 is given with its conserved first and last residue. D genes are given only for firm matches. The listing skips clone size in some rows; elsewhere it reads once, few, many or a size class.

-	TRBJ2-6	few	15	TRBV11-2	TGTGCCAGCAGCCCCACTAGATTCGGGGCCAACGTCCTGACTTTC	CASSPTRFGANVLTF
TRBD1	TRBJ1-1	-	15	TRBV28	TGTGCCAGCAGTTTAAGCGGACAGGGAATGAGTGAAGCTTTCTTT	CASSLSGQGMSEAFF
TRBD2	TRBJ2-1	-	16	TRBV9	TGTGCCAGCAGTAACCTGCAGCGGGGGGGCCTCCGGGAGCAGTTCTTC	CASSNLQRGGLREQFF
TRBD1	TRBJ2-7	-	14	TRBV28	TGTGCCAGCAGACCTCCGGACAGGGTAGGAGAGCAGTACTTC	CASRPPDRVGEQYF
TRBD1	TRBJ2-3	-	16	TRBV3-1/TRBV3-2	TGTGCCAGCAGCCAAGGAGGGGGACAGGGATTAGATACGCAGTATTTT	CASSQGGGQGLDTQYF
TRBD1	TRBJ2-1	-	15	TRBV27	TGTGCCAGCAGTTTAATGGGGACAGGACGTAATGAGCAGTTCTTC	CASSLMGTGRNEQFF
TRBD2	TRBJ2-3	-	14	TRBV5-1	TGCGCCAGCACGGGGGGGCCAAGCACAGATACGCAGTATTTT	CASTGGPSTDTQYF
TRBD1	TRBJ1-2	-	14	TRBV3-1/TRBV3-2	TGTGCCAGCAGCGCCCGACAGGGACAAGGAGGCTACACCTTC	CASSARQGQGGYTF
TRBD1	TRBJ2-7	-	11	TRBV20-1	TGCAGCATAGGGACAGCCTACGAGCAGTACTTC	CSIGTAYEQYF
TRBD1	TRBJ2-7	-	16	TRBV28	TGTGCCAGCAGTTTTCACAGGGGGCTAAAAACCTACGAGCAGTACTTC	CASSFHRGLKTYEQYF
-	TRBJ2-1	-	16	TRBV15	TGTGCCACCAGCAGAGATGGAGAGGGCTCCTACAATGAGCAGTTCTTC	CATSRDGEGSYNEQFF
TRBD2	TRBJ2-5	-	16	TRBV11-2	TGTGCCAGCAGCCCCCCTAGGGGACTAAGTCAAGAGACCCAGTACTTC	CASSPPRGLSQETQYF
-	TRBJ1-1	-	15	TRBV10-1	TGCGCCAGCAGTGAGTCGGGTAGGGGGTCTACTGAAGCTTTCTTT	CASSESGRGSTEAFF
-	TRBJ1-2	-	16	TRBV5-4	TGTGCCAGCACCCCGGAAGGGAGGTCCTCTAACTATGGCTACACCTTC	CASTPEGRSSNYGYTF
TRBD1	TRBJ1-5	-	13	TRBV30	TGTGCCTGGAGTAGACAGGGAAGTCAGCCCCAGCATTTT	CAWSRQGSQPQHF
-	TRBJ2-1	-	15	TRBV7-7	TGTGCTAGCAGCTTAGGAACGAGCTCCTACAATGAGCAGTTCTTC	CASSLGTSSYNEQFF
TRBD1	TRBJ2-1	-	19	TRBV29-1	TGCAGCGTTGTAATTGGTGGACAGGGCCTCGTGGAATCCTACAATGAGCAGTTCTTC	CSVVIGGQGLVESYNEQFF
-	TRBJ1-4	-	15	TRBV5-1	TGCGCCAGCAGCTTTGGGGGACAATTAAATGAAAAACTGTTTTTT	CASSFGGQLNEKLFF
TRBD2	TRBJ2-7	-	15	TRBV6-5	TGTGCCAGCAGTATGAGCGGGGCTGCTTGGTACGAGCAGTACTTC	CASSMSGAAWYEQYF
-	TRBJ2-3	-	13	TRBV7-2	TGTGCCAGCAGCTTCCTAGCGTCGGATACGCAGTATTTT	CASSFLASDTQYF
TRBD2	TRBJ2-5	-	17	TRBV4-1	TGCGCCAGCAGCCAAGCCTCAGCGGGAGTGGATCGGGAGACCCAGTACTTC	CASSQASAGVDRETQYF
-	TRBJ1-2	-	15	TRBV28	TGTGCCAGCAGTTTATCGGCGGGGGGTAACTATGGCTACACCTTC	CASSLSAGGNYGYTF
TRBD2	TRBJ2-5	-	13	TRBV4-1	TGCGCCAGCAGCCACGCGGGAGAAGAGACCCAGTACTTC	CASSHAGEETQYF
TRBD1	TRBJ2-7	-	14	TRBV2	TGTGCCAGCAGTGAACAGGGGGCGCGGTACGAGCAGTACTTC	CASSEQGARYEQYF
TRBD1	TRBJ2-1	-	17	TRBV11-2	TGTGCCAGCAGCTCGGGACAGGGCCCGGGGGTGTACAATGAGCAGTTCTTC	CASSSGQGPGVYNEQFF
-	TRBJ1-3	few	16	TRBV7-6	TGTGCCAGCAGCTCCCTCACAGGGCTTGATGGAAACACCATATATTTT	CASSSLTGLDGNTIYF
-	TRBJ1-6	-	12	TRBV28	TGTGCCAGCAATAGCGGGAATTCACCCCTCCACTTT	CASNSGNSPLHF
-	TRBJ2-5	-	13	TRBV3-1/TRBV3-2	TGTGCCAGCAGCCAAGATTTTGAGGGGACCCAGTACTTC	CASSQDFEGTQYF
-	TRBJ2-7	-	13	TRBV6-2/TRBV6-3	TGTGCCAGCAGTTATACTACCTCTACGCCGCAGTACTTC	CASSYTTSTPQYF
-	TRBJ2-7	many	16	TRBV6-1	TGTGCCAGCAGTGCCATAGACAGGCCCATCGCCTACGAGCAGTACTTC	CASSAIDRPIAYEQYF
TRBD2	TRBJ2-1	few	16	TRBV5-1	TGCGCCAGCAGCTGGCAGTTTGGAGCGGGGGCGGAGGAGCAGTTCTTC	CASSWQFGAGAEEQFF
TRBD2	TRBJ2-2	once	15	TRBV27	TGTGCCAGCAGTTTAATAGCGGGAGGGACCGGGGAGCTGTTTTTT	CASSLIAGGTGELFF
-	TRBJ2-7	-	13	TRBV12-5	TGTGCTAGTGGTTTGGTTTCAGCCTACGAGCAGTACTTC	CASGLVSAYEQYF
-	TRBJ2-1	-	15	TRBV19	TGTGCCAGTAGTATCGACGGACAGCTCTACAATGAGCAGTTCTTC	CASSIDGQLYNEQFF
-	TRBJ1-6	-	13	TRBV6-5	TGTGCCAGCCAGGGGTTCAGGAATTCACCCCTCCACTTT	CASQGFRNSPLHF
TRBD2	TRBJ2-1	-	13	TRBV9	TGTGCCAGCGCAACTAGCGGGTACAATGAGCAGTTCTTC	CASATSGYNEQFF
TRBD1	TRBJ2-2	-	15	TRBV6-5	TGTGCCGGGGGATACAGGGGCATGGACACCGGGGAGCTGTTTTTT	CAGGYRGMDTGELFF